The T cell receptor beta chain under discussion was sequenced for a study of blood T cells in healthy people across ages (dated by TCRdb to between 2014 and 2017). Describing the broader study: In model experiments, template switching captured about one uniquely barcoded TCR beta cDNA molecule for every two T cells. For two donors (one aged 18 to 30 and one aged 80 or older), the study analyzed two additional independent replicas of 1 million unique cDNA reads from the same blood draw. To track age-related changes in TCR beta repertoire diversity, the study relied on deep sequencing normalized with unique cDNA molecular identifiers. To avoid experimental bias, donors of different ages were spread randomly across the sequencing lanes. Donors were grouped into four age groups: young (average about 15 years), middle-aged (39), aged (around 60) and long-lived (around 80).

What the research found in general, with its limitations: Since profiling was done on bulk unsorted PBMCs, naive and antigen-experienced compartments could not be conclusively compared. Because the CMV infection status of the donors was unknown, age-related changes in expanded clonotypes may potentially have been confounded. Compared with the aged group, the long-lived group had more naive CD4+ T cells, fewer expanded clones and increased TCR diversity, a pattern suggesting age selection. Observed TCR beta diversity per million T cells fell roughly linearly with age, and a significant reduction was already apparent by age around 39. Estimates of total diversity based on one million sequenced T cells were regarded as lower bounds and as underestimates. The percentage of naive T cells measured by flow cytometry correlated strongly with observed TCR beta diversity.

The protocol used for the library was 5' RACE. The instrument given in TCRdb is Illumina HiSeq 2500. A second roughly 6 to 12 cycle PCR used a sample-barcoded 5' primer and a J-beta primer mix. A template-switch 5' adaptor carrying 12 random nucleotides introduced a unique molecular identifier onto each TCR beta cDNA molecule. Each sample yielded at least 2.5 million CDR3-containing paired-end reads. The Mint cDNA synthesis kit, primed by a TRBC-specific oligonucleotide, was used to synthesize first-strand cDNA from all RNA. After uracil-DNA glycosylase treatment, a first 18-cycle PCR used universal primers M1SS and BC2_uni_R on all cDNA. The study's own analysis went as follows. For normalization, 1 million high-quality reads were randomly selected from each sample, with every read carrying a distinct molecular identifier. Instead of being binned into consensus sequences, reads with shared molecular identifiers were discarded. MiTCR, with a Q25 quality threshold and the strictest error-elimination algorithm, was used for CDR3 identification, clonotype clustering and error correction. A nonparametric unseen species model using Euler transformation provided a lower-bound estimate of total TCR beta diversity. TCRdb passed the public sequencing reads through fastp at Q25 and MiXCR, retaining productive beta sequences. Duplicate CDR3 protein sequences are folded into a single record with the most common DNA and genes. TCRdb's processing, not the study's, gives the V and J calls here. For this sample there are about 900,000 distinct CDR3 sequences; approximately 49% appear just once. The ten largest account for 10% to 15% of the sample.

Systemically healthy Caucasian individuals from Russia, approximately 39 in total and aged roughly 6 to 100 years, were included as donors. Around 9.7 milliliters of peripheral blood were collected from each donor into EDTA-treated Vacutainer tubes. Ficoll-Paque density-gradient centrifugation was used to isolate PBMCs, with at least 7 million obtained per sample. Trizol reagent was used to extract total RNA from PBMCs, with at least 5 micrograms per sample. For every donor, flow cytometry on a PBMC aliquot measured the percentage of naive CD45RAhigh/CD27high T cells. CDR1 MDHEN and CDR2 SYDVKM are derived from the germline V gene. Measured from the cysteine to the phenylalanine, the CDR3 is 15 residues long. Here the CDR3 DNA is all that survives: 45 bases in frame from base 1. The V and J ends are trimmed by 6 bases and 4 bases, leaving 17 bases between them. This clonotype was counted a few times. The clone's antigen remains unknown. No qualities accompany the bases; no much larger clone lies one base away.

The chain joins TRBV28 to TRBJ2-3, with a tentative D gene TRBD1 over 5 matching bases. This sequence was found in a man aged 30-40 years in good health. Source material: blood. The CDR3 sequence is CASRTSGMGSDTQYF. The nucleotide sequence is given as TGTGCCAGCAGAACCTCAGGGATGGGGTCAGATACGCAGTATTTT.